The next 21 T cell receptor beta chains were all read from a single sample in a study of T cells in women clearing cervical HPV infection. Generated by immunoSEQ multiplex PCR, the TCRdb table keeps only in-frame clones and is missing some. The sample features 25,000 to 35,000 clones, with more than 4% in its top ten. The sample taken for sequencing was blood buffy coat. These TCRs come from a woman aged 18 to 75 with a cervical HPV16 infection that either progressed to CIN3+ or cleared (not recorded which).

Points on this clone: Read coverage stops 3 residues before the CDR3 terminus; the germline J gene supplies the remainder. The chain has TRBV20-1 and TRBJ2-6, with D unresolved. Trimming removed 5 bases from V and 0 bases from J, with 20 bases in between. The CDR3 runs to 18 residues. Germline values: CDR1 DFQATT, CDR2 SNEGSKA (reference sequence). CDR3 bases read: TGCAGTGCTCCCCTCCGCCCGGGTCTATTCTCTGGGGCCAACGTC. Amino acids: CSAPLRPGLFSGANV. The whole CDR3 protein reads CSAPLRPGLFSGANVLTF.

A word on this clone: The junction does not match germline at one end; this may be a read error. The CDR3 DNA, read in part, is TGCGCCAGCAGCCAAGATAACCTAGCGGGGACG. Translating it yields CASSQDNLAGT. The entire CDR3 sequence reads CASSQDNLAGTQYF. This chain uses TRBV4-2 with TRBJ2-3; 9 bases line up with TRBD2. The read finishes 3 residues shy of the CDR3 end, and the germline J gene is used to complete it. Germline V lookup: CDR1 LGHNA, CDR2 YNFKEQ. CDR3 size: 14 residues.

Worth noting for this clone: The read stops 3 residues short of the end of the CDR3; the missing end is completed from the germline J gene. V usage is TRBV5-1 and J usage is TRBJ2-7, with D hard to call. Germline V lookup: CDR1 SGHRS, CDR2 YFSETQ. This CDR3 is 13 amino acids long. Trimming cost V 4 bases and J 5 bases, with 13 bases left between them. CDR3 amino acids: CASSEPGSHEQYF. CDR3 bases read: TGCGCCAGCAGCGAGCCAGGAAGCCACGAG.

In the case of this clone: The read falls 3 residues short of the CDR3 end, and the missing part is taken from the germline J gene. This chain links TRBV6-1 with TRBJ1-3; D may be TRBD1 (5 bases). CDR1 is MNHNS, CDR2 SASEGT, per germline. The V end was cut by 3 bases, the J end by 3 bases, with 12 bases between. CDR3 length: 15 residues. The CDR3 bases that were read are TGTGCCAGCAGTGACCTGGGGCGGCTTGGAAACACC. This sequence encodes CASSDLGRLGNT. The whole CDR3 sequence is CASSDLGRLGNTIYF.

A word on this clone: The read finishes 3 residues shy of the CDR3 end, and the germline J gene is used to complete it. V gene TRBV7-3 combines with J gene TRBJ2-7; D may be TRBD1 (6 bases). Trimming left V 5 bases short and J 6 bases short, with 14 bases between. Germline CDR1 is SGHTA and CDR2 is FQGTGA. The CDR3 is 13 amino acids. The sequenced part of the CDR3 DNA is TGTGCCAGCAGCCGAGAACGGGACACCGAG. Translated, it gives CASSRERDTE. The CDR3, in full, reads CASSRERDTEQYF.

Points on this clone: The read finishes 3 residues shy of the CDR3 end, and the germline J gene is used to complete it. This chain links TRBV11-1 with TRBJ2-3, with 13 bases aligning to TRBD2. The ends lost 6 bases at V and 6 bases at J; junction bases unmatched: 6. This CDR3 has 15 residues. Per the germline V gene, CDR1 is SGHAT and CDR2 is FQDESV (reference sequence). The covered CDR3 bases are TGTGCCAGCAGGGCCGGGACTAGCGGGGTTGATACG. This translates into CASRAGTSGVDT. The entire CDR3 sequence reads CASRAGTSGVDTQYF.

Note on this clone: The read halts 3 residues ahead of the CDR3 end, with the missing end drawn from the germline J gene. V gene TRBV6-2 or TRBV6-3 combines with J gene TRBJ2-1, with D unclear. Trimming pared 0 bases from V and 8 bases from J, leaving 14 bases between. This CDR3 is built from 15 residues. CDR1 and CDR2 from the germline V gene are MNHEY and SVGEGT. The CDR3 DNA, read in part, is TGTGCCAGCAGTTACTCGGGTCTCAAGGGCGATGAG. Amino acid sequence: CASSYSGLKGDE. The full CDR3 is CASSYSGLKGDEQFF.

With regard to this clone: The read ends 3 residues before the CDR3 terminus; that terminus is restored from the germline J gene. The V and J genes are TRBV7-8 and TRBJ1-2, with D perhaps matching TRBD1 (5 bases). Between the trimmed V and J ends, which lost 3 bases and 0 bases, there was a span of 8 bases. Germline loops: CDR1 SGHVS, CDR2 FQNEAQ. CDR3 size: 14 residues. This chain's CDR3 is CASSFLTANYGYTF. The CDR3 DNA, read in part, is TGTGCCAGCAGCTTCTTGACAGCTAACTATGGC.

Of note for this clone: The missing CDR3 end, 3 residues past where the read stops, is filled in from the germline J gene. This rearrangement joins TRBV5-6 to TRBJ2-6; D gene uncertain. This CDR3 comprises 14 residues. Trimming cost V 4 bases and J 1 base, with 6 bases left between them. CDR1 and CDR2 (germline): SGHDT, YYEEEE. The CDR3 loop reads CASSVFSGANVLTF. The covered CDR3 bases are TGTGCCAGCAGCGTCTTTTCTGGGGCCAACGTC.

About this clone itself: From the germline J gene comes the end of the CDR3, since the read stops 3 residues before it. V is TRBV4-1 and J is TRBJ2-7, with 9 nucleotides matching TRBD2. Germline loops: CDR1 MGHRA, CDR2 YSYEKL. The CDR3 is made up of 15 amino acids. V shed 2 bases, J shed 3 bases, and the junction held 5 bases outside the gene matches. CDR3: CASSQLAGSDYEQYF. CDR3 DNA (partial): TGCGCCAGCAGCCAACTAGCGGGGTCCGACTACGAG.

The CDR3 is CAISEVTSGNEQFF. The CDR3 DNA, read in part, is TGTGCCATCAGTGAGGTTACCAGCGGGAATGAG. The chain is built from TRBV10-3 and TRBJ2-1, with D perhaps matching TRBD2 (6 bases). The read finishes 3 residues shy of the CDR3 end, and the germline J gene is used to complete it. V lost 2 bases and J 7 bases, leaving 12 bases between the germline ends. This CDR3 has 14 residues. Germline CDR1 is ENHRY and CDR2 is SYGVKD.

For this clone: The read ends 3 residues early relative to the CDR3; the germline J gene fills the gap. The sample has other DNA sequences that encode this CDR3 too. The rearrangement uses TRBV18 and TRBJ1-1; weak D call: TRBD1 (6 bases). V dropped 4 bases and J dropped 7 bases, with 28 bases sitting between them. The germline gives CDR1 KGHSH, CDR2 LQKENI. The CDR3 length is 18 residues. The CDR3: CASSRGQQGTSGSNEAFF. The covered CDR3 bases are TGTGCCAGCTCACGCGGACAGCAAGGGACTAGCGGGAGCAATGAA.

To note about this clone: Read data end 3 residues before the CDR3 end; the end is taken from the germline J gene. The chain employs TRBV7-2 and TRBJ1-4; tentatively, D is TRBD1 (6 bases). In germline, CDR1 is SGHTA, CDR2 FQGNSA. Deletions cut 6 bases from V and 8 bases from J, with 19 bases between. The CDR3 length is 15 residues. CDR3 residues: CASRRSPDSREKLFF. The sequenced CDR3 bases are TGTGCCAGCAGACGATCCCCGGACAGTAGGGAAAAA.

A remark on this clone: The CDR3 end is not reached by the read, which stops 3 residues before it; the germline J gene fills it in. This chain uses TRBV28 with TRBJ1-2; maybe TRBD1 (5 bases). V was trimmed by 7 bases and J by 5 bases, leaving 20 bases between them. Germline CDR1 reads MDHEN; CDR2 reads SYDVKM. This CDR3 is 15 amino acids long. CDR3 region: CASTLHGDRPYGYTF. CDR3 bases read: TGTGCCAGCACCCTACATGGAGACAGACCTTATGGC.

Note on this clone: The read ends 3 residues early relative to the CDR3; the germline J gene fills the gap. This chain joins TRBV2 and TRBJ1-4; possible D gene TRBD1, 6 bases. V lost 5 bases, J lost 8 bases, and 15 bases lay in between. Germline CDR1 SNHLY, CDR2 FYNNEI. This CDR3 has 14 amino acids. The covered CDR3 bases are TGTGCCAGCAGTTCCGGGACACGGAGGGAAAAA. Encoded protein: CASSSGTRREK. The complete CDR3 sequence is CASSSGTRREKLFF.

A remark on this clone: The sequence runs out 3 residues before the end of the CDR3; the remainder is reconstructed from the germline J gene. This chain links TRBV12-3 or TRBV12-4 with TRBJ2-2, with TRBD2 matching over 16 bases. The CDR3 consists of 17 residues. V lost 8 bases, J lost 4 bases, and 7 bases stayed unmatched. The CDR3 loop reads CASGRGTSGRVTGELFF. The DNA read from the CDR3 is TGTGCCAGCGGTCGCGGGACTAGCGGGAGGGTCACCGGGGAG.

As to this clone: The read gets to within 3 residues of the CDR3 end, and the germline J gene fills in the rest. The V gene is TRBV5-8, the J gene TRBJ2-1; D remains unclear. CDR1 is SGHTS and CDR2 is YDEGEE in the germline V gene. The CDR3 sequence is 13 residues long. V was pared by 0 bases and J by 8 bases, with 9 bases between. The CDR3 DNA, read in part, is TGTGCCAGCAGCTTGGTCGTGGGCGATGAG. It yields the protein CASSLVVGDE. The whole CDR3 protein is CASSLVVGDEQFF.

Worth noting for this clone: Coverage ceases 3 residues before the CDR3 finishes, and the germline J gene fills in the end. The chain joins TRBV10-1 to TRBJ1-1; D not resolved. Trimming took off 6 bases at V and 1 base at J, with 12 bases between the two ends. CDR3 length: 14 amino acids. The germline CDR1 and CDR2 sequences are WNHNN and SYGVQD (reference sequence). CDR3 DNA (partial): TGCGCCAGCAGCGGTAAGAACCCGAACACTGAA. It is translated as CASSGKNPNTE. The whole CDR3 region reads CASSGKNPNTEAFF.

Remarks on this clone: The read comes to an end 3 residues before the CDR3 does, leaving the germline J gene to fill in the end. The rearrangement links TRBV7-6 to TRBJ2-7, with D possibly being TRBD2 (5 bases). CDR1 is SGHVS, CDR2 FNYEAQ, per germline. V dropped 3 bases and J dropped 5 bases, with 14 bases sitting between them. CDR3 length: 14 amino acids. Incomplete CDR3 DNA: TGTGCCAGCAGCTTCGGGGAGAGTCGGGACGAG. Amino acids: CASSFGESRDE. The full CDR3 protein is CASSFGESRDEQYF.

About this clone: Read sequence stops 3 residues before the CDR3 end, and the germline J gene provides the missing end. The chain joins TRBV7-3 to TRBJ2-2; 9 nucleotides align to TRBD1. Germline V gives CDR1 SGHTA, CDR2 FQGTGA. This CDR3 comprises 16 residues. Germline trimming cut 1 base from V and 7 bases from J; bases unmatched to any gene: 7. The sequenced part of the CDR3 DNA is TGTGCCAGCAGCTTAATTGGGGACAGGGTAGACGGGGAG. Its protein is CASSLIGDRVDGE. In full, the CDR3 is CASSLIGDRVDGELFF.

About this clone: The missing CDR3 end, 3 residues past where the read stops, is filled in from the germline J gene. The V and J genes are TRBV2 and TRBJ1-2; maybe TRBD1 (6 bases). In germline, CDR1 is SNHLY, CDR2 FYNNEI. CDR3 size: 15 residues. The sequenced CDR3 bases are TGTGCCAGCAGTGATATTCCGACAGGCCTAGGGGGC. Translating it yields CASSDIPTGLGG. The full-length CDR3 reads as CASSDIPTGLGGYTF.